This TCR beta chain is from a study of vaccination and CD4 T cells after COVID-19. MiXCR, run by TCRdb on the PCR reads, gives a single entry per CDR3 protein. Among more than 20,000 distinct CDR3 sequences listed, around 53% were seen once. The source was CD4+ T cells from blood, collected before SARS-CoV-2 vaccination. The sequence was collected from a human donor who had recovered from COVID-19.

This CDR3 reads CASRSFWGMGTQYF. The CDR3 coding sequence is TGTGCCAGCAGGAGCTTTTGGGGGATGGGGACCCAGTACTTC. This chain links TRBV7-8 with TRBJ2-5; D tentatively fits TRBD1 or TRBD2 (5 bases each). Trimming removed 6 bases from V and 7 bases from J, with 18 bases in between. The CDR3 has 14 residues. Germline values: CDR1 SGHVS, CDR2 FQNEAQ.